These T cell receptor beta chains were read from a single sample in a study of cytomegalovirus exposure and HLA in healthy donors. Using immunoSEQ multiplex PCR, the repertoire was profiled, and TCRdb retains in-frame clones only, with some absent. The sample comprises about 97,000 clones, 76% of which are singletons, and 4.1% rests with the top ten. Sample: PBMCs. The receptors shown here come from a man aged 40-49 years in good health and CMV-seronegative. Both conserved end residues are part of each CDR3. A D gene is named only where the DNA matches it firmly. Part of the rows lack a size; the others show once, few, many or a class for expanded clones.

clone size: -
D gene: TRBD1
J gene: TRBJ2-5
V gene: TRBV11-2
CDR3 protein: CASSPIVRGHETQYF
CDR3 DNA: TGTGCCAGCAGCCCGATAGTGAGGGGGCATGAGACCCAGTACTTC

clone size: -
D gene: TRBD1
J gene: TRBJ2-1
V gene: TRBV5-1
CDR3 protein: CASSLGGRGYNEQFF
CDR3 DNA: TGCGCCAGCAGCTTGGGGGGCAGGGGGTACAATGAGCAGTTCTTC

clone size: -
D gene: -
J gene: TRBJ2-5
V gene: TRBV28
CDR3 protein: CASRRGKGETQYF
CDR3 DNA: TGTGCCAGCAGAAGAGGGAAAGGAGAGACCCAGTACTTC

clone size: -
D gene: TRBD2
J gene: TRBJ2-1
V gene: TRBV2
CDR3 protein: CASRRLAGGGEQFF
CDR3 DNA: TGTGCCAGCAGAAGACTAGCGGGGGGGGGTGAGCAGTTCTTC

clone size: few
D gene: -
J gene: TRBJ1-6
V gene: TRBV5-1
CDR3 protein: CASGANGERNSPLHF
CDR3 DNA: TGCGCCAGCGGTGCGAATGGGGAGCGGAATTCACCCCTCCACTTT

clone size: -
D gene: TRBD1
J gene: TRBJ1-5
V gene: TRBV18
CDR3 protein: CASSPRGPTGGNQPQHF
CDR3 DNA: TGTGCCAGCTCCCCTCGTGGACCGACAGGGGGCAATCAGCCCCAGCATTTT

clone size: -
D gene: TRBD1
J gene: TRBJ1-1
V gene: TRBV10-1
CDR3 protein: CASSSTGGSEAFF
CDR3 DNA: TGCGCCAGCTCCTCTACAGGGGGCTCTGAAGCTTTCTTT

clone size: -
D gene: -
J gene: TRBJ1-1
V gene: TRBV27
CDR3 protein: CASSLSGFQGQNTEAFF
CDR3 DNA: TGTGCCAGCAGTTTATCGGGCTTTCAGGGGCAGAACACTGAAGCTTTCTTT

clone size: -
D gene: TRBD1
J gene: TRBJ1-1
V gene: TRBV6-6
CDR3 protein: CASSLTGTALNTEAFF
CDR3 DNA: TGTGCCAGCAGTCTAACCGGGACAGCGCTAAACACTGAAGCTTTCTTT

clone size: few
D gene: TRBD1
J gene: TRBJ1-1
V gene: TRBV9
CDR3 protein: CASSESPGQYTEAFF
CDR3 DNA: TGTGCCAGCAGCGAGAGCCCGGGACAGTACACTGAAGCTTTCTTT

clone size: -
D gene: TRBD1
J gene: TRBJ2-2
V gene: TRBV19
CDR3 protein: CASSRQGAQNGELFF
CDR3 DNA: TGTGCCAGTAGTCGCCAGGGGGCGCAGAACGGGGAGCTGTTTTTT

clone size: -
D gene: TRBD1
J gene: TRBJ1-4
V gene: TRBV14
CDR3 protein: CASSRRDRGLEKLFF
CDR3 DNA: TGTGCCAGCAGCCGCCGGGACAGGGGGCTTGAAAAACTGTTTTTT

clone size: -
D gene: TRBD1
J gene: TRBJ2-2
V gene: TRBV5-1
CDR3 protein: CASSLGDRNTGELFF
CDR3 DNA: TGCGCCAGCAGCTTGGGGGACAGAAACACCGGGGAGCTGTTTTTT

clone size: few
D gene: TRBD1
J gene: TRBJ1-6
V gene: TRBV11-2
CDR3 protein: CASSLAGQGAISPLHF
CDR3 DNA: TGTGCCAGCAGCTTAGCCGGACAGGGGGCTATATCACCCCTCCACTTT

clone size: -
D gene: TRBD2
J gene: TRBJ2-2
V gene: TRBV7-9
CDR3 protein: CSSSSSGGAAGELFF
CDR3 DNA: TGTTCCAGCAGCTCGAGCGGGGGGGCCGCCGGGGAGCTGTTTTTT

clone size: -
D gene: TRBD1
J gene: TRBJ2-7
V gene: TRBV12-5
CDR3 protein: CASGTGDAYEQYF
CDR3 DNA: TGTGCTAGTGGGACAGGGGACGCCTACGAGCAGTACTTC

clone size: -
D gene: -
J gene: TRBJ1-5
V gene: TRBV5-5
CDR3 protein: CASSLSGGGQPQHF
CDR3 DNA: TGTGCCAGCAGCTTGAGCGGGGGAGGTCAGCCCCAGCATTTT

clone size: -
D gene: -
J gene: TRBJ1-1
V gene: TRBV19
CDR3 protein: CASWRGPLAEAFF
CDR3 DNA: TGTGCCAGTTGGAGGGGCCCCCTCGCTGAAGCTTTCTTT

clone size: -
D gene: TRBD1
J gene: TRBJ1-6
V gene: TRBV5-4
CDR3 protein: CASSLGQGAGINSPLHF
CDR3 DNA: TGTGCCAGCAGCTTGGGGCAGGGGGCAGGAATTAATTCCCCCCTCCACTTT

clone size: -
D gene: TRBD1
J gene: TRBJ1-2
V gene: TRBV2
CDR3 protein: CASRPGTGKTSGTNYGYTF
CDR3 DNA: TGTGCCAGCAGACCCGGGACAGGGAAAACGTCGGGCACTAACTATGGCTACACCTTC

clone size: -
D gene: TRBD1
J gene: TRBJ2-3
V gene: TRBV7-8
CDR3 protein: CASSPSGRGLTDTQYF
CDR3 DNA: TGTGCCAGCAGCCCCTCAGGCAGGGGGCTCACAGATACGCAGTATTTT

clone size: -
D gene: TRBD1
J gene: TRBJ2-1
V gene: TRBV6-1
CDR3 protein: CASSVGQGPDNEQFF
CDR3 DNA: TGTGCCAGCAGTGTCGGACAGGGACCAGACAATGAGCAGTTCTTC

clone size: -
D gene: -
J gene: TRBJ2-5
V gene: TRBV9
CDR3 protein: CASSVGAGALQETQYF
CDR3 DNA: TGTGCCAGCAGCGTAGGCGCGGGGGCCCTCCAAGAGACCCAGTACTTC

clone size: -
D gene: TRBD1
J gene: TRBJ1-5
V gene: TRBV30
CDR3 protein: CAWNRGMGDQPQHF
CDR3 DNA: TGTGCCTGGAACAGGGGCATGGGGGATCAGCCCCAGCATTTT

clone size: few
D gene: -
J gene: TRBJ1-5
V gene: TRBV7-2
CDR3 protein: CASSPNVQPQHF
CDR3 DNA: TGTGCCAGCAGTCCTAATGTCCAGCCCCAGCATTTT

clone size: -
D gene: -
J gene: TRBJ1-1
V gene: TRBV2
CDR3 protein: CASKPDQGRGEAFF
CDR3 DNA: TGTGCCAGCAAGCCCGATCAGGGGCGCGGGGAAGCTTTCTTT

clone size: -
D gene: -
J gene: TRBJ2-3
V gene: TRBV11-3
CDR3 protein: CASSPLGADTQYF
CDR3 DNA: TGTGCCAGCAGCCCCCTGGGAGCGGATACGCAGTATTTT

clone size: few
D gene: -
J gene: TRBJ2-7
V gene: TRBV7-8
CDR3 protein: CASSLLVGGSSYEQYF
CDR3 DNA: TGTGCCAGCAGCCTGTTGGTGGGGGGAAGCTCCTACGAGCAGTACTTC

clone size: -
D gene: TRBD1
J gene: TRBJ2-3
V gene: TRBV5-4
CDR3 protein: CASIHDRGRTDTQYF
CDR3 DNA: TGTGCCAGCATTCATGACAGGGGGCGCACAGATACGCAGTATTTT

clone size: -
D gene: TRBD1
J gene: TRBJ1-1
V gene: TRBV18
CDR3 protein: CASSSDRGGTEAFF
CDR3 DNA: TGTGCCAGCTCGTCGGACAGGGGGGGCACTGAAGCTTTCTTT

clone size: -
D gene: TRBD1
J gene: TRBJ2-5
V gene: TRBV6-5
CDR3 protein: CASSYRQGRETQYF
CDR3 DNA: TGTGCCAGCAGTTACCGACAGGGACGGGAGACCCAGTACTTC

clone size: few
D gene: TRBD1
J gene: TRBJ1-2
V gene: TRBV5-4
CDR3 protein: CASSDRDRDIYGYTF
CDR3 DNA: TGTGCCAGCAGCGACCGGGACAGGGATATTTATGGCTACACCTTC

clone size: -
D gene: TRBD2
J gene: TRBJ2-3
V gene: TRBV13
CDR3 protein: CASSLGPGGSTDTQYF
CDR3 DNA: TGTGCCAGCAGCTTAGGCCCGGGGGGAAGCACAGATACGCAGTATTTT

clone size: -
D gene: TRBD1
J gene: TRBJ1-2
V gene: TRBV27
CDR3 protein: CASSSSHDRVNNGYTF
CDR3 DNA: TGTGCCAGCAGTTCTAGTCACGACAGGGTAAATAATGGCTACACCTTC

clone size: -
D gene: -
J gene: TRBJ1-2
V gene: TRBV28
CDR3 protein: CASLQSYGYTF
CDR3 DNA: TGTGCCAGCCTACAGAGCTATGGCTACACCTTC

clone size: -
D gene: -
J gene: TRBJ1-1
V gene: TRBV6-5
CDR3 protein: CASSITGREAFF
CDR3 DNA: TGTGCCAGCAGTATTACAGGCCGAGAGGCTTTCTTT

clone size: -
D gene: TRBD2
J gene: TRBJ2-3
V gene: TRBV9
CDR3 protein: CASSLGLATDTQYF
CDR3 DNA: TGTGCCAGCAGCTTGGGACTAGCCACAGATACGCAGTATTTT

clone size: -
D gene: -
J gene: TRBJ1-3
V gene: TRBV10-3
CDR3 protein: CAISGGSGNTIYF
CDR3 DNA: TGTGCCATCAGCGGCGGCTCTGGAAACACCATATATTTT

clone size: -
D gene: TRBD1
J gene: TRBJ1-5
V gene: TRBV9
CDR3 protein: CASSTGGGQPQHF
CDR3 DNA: TGTGCCAGTTCGACAGGGGGCGGTCAGCCCCAGCATTTT

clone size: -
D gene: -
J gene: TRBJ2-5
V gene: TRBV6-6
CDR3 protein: CASSYSSTGETQYF
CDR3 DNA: TGTGCCAGCAGTTACTCGAGTACGGGAGAGACCCAGTACTTC

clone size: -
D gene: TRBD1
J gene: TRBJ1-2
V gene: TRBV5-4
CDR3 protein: CASSPGAQGATYGYTF
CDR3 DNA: TGTGCCAGCAGCCCAGGCGCACAGGGGGCCACGTATGGCTACACCTTC

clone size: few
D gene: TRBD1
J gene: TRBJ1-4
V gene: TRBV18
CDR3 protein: CASSPQGGARNEKLFF
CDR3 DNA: TGTGCCAGCTCGCCGCAGGGGGGAGCCCGAAATGAAAAACTGTTTTTT

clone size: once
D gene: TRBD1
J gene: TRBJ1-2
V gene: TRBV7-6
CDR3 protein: CASSPTGGSDYGYTF
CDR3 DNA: TGTGCCAGCAGCCCTACAGGGGGTTCGGACTATGGCTACACCTTC

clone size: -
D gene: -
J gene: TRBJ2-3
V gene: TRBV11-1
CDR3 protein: CASSYSYDTQYF
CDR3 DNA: TGTGCCAGCAGCTACTCCTATGATACGCAGTATTTT

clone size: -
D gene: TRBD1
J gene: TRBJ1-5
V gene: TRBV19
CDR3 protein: CASSIKGANQPQHF
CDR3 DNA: TGTGCCAGTAGTATCAAGGGGGCCAATCAGCCCCAGCATTTT

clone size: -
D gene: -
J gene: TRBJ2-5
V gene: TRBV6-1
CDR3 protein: CASSALSETQYF
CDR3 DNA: TGTGCCAGCAGTGCCCTGTCCGAGACCCAGTACTTC

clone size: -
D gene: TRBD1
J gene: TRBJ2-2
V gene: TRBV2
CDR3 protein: CASRGQGGTGELFF
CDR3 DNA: TGTGCCAGCAGGGGACAGGGCGGAACCGGGGAGCTGTTTTTT

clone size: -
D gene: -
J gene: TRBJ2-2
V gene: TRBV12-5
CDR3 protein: CASAPDSPTGELFF
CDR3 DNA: TGTGCTAGTGCCCCGGACAGTCCCACCGGGGAGCTGTTTTTT

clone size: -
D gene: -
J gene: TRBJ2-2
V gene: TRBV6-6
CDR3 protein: CASSTPLPGETGELFF
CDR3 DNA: TGTGCCAGCAGTACCCCTCTTCCGGGGGAAACCGGGGAGCTGTTTTTT

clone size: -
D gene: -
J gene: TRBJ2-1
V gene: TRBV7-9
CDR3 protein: CASSQSRDLDNEQFF
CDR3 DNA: TGTGCCAGCAGCCAAAGTAGGGACTTAGACAATGAGCAGTTCTTC

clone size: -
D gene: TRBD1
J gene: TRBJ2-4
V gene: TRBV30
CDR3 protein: CAWIHGGQGLNIQYF
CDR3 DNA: TGTGCCTGGATCCATGGGGGACAGGGGTTAAACATTCAGTACTTC